The 19 T cell receptor beta chains presented below share a single source sample, sequenced in a study of CXCR3-negative and CXCR3-positive naive CD8 T cells. General study points: Higher TRB CDR3 hydrophobicity marked CXCR3-positive naive cells relative to CXCR3-negative naive cells.

Each TRB cDNA library was prepared by 5' RACE (with UMI labels). Reprocessing the 5' RACE reads, TCRdb reports a single entry for every CDR3 protein and omits DNA. The table for this sample gives about 89,000 distinct CDR3 sequences. These receptors' antigens are unknown. The sequenced material came from naive CXCR3+ CD8+ T cells from blood. Subset defined: CD45RO-CCR7+CD27+CD95- naive CD8+ T cells expressing CXCR3 (TNR3+). Receptors were obtained from a human donor in good health. Some clones in this sample may be carry-over from other donors' samples.

This clonotype is classed as medium-sized by frequency. J is TRBJ2-3 and V is TRBV7-6. This CDR3 is built from 11 residues. Germline values: CDR1 SGHVS, CDR2 FNYEAQ. This CDR3 is CASSLTDTQYF.

V gene TRBV19 combines with J gene TRBJ1-6; TCRdb reports TRBD1, a call that lacks DNA to check it against. The CDR3 loop spans 17 amino acids. Germline CDR1 reads LNHDA; CDR2 reads SQIVND (reference sequence). The chain's CDR3 is CATSQGERTYYNSPLHF.

The chain uses TRBV9 and TRBJ1-1; checking the TCRdb D call of TRBD1 is not possible without DNA. Per germline, CDR1 SGDLS and CDR2 YYNGEE. This CDR3 has 14 residues. This CDR3 is CASSRGYSGTEAFF.

The rearrangement links TRBV10-2 to TRBJ2-7; TCRdb proposes TRBD2, but this gene call is untestable without DNA. The CDR3 is 17 residues long. The germline V gene encodes CDR1 WSHSY and CDR2 SAAADI. CDR3 protein: CASSTTSGGPISYEQYF.

This chain links TRBV29-1 with TRBJ2-3; TCRdb's D call, TRBD1, is unchecked because there is no DNA. This CDR3 has 13 residues. Germline CDR1 and CDR2: SQVTM and ANQGSEA. CDR3: CSVVTGGSDTQYF.

The chain carries TRBV2 and TRBJ2-5; TCRdb proposes TRBD2, but this gene call is untestable without DNA. The CDR3 totals 16 residues. CDR1 is SNHLY, CDR2 FYNNEI, per germline. CDR3 sequence reads: CASSEASGRGRQTQYF. The full variable domain, its missing parts supplied by reference TRBV2 and TRBJ2-5, is EPEVTQTPSHQVTQMGQEVILRCVPISNHLYFYWYRQILGQKVEFLVSFYNNEISEKSEIFDDQFSVERPDGSNFTLKIRSTKLEDSAMYFCASSEASGRGRQTQYFGPGTRLLVL.

The V and J genes are TRBV5-1 and TRBJ2-1. The CDR3 length is 14 residues. Germline V gene data show CDR1 as SGHRS and CDR2 as YFSETQ. The CDR3 here is CASSLRSSYSEQFF. The full variable domain, with the rest looked up from reference TRBV5-1 and TRBJ2-1, is KAGVTQTPRYLIKTRGQQVTLSCSPISGHRSVSWYQQTPGQGLQFLFEYFSETQRNKGNFPGRFSGRQFSNSRSEMNVSTLELGDSALYLCASSLRSSYSEQFFGPGTRLTVL.

The rearrangement links TRBV9 to TRBJ1-1; checking the TCRdb D call of TRBD1 is not possible without DNA. The germline V gene encodes CDR1 SGDLS and CDR2 YYNGEE. CDR3 length: 14 amino acids. CDR3 amino acids: CASSGQGENTEAFF.

This chain uses TRBV27 with TRBJ2-7; TCRdb outputs TRBD1, but without DNA this stays unchecked. The V gene's germline CDR1 is MNHEY and CDR2 SMNVEV (reference sequence). CDR3 size: 12 residues. The CDR3 protein is CASSLSGTLEYF.

V usage is TRBV20-1 and J usage is TRBJ2-7; absent DNA, TCRdb's TRBD2 call cannot be checked. The CDR3 extends over 13 amino acids. Per the germline V gene, CDR1 is DFQATT and CDR2 is SNEGSKA (reference sequence). CDR3: CSAIGGGSYEQYF.

The CDR3 region is CSVYITSDWEQYF. The chain links TRBV29-1 to TRBJ2-7; with no DNA, the TCRdb D assignment of TRBD2 cannot be verified. This CDR3 spans 13 amino acids. Germline CDR1 reads SQVTM; CDR2 reads ANQGSEA.

The gene calls are TRBV29-1 and TRBJ1-2; TCRdb returns TRBD1, unconfirmable since there is no DNA. Germline V lookup: CDR1 SQVTM, CDR2 ANQGSEA. CDR3 length: 11 residues. CDR3 residues: CKTGEDYGYTF.

The V and J genes are TRBV2 and TRBJ2-7; TCRdb selects TRBD1, and the lack of DNA leaves this call unchecked. The CDR3 length is 12 residues. Per germline, CDR1 SNHLY and CDR2 FYNNEI. This CDR3 is CASPSGGYEQYF. The full variable domain, completed using reference TRBV2 and TRBJ2-7, is EPEVTQTPSHQVTQMGQEVILRCVPISNHLYFYWYRQILGQKVEFLVSFYNNEISEKSEIFDDQFSVERPDGSNFTLKIRSTKLEDSAMYFCASPSGGYEQYFGPGTRLTVT.

The chain uses TRBV4-2 and TRBJ2-7; absent DNA, TCRdb's TRBD2 call cannot be checked. The germline gives CDR1 LGHNA, CDR2 YNFKEQ. The CDR3 sequence is 16 residues long. Here the CDR3 reads CASSLQTSGIGSEQYF.

J is TRBJ2-4 and V is TRBV29-1; TCRdb lists TRBD1, though no DNA is available to test this call. Germline V gene sequence: CDR1 SQVTM, CDR2 ANQGSEA. The CDR3 has 13 amino acids. CDR3 region: CSVLRGLENIQYF.

This sequence joins TRBV7-2 and TRBJ2-7; there is no DNA to check the TCRdb D call of TRBD1. Germline V gene sequence: CDR1 SGHTA, CDR2 FQGNSA. The CDR3 spans 15 residues. The CDR3 is CASSLDGVGVNEQYF. The entire variable domain, with the rest obtained from reference TRBV7-2 and TRBJ2-7, is as follows: GAGVSQSPSNKVTEKGKDVELRCDPISGHTALYWYRQSLGQGLEFLIYFQGNSAPDKSGLPSDRFSAERTGGSVSTLTIQRTQQEDSAVYLCASSLDGVGVNEQYFGPGTRLTVT.

The V call is TRBV4-1, the J call TRBJ2-4; TCRdb calls TRBD1, which cannot be checked without DNA. Germline V gene data show CDR1 as MGHRA and CDR2 as YSYEKL. This CDR3 is built from 16 residues. The CDR3 is CASSQDNGGAENIQYF.

J is TRBJ2-7 and V is TRBV29-1; the D gene TCRdb calls, TRBD2, cannot be checked with no DNA. CDR3 length: 11 amino acids. Germline V gene sequence: CDR1 SQVTM, CDR2 ANQGSEA. The CDR3: CSGGSSYEQYF.

The V gene is TRBV20-1, the J gene TRBJ2-3; no DNA is available, so the TRBD2 call from TCRdb remains unchecked. Per germline, CDR1 DFQATT and CDR2 SNEGSKA (reference sequence). The CDR3 spans 14 residues. The CDR3: CSARFSGGPDTQYF.